This TCR beta chain was sequenced during a study of blood T cell repertoires in COVID-19. Background on the study: COVID-19 samples from acute and convalescent phases originated in the United States, Italy and Spain. T cells, B-cell-depleted T cells, or PBMCs provided the cDNA or gDNA that served as material.

Under the authors' procedure: For nucleated cells, counts were estimated from reference gene primer amplification. Generated by immunoSEQ multiplex PCR, the TCRdb table keeps only in-frame clones and is missing some. V and J calls plus clone size are reproduced from that table; the DNA served to infer D and trimming. The sample contains about 300,000 clones, about 91% of which appear only once. The ends lost 4 bases at V and 13 bases at J; junction bases unmatched: 7. CDR3 length equals 13 residues. This clonotype originated in a woman between 25 and 40 years old who had recovered from COVID-19. The gene calls are TRBV12-3 or TRBV12-4 and TRBJ1-6; the match to TRBD1 covers 7 bases. The specimen sequenced was peripheral blood. The CDR3 bases are TGTGCCAGCAGTTCCCAACAGGGGAACCCCCTCCACTTT. Translated: CASSSQQGNPLHF.